This TCR beta chain came from a study of blood T cell repertoires in COVID-19. Study details: Collection of acute and convalescent COVID-19 samples took place in the United States, Italy and Spain. PBMCs, B-cell-depleted T cells, or T cells were the source of the cDNA or gDNA that made up the material.

The method was immunoSEQ multiplex PCR; TCRdb's version includes in-frame clones alone and lacks a portion of them. The data hold fewer than 400,000 clones, with roughly 85% observed a single time. J lost 6 bases, V lost 1 base, and 7 bases had no gene match. Germline lookup yields CDR1 LGHNA and CDR2 YNFKEQ. CDR3 length equals 17 residues. V and J are TRBV4-2 and TRBJ2-2; 11 nucleotides align to TRBD2. Sample: peripheral blood. The source is a woman between 18 and 30 years old with acute or convalescent COVID-19. CDR3 nucleotides: TGTGCCAGCAGCCAAGGCGGGTTAGCGGGGGGGTCCGGGGAGCTGTTTTTT. It specifies CASSQGGLAGGSGELFF.